These 3 T cell receptor beta chains originate from one sample sequenced in a study of blood T cell repertoires in COVID-19 (dated by TCRdb to the early 2020s). Library generation was performed with the immunoSEQ multiplex PCR assay. Sourced from immuneACCESS, this table was stored by TCRdb with only in-frame sequences that have V and J called. A share of the clones is absent; for the studies checked, an unresolved V gene accounts for under half, and the remainder has no known explanation. The sample table records 150,000 to 200,000 clones; around four fifths of these occur just once. About 0.95% of the sample is in the top ten clones. Sequenced input: peripheral blood. Receptor source: a man between 60 and 75 years old with COVID-19, enrolled during active disease.

The chain is built from TRBV9 and TRBJ2-2, with D perhaps TRBD1 (5 bases). Germline V gene data show CDR1 as SGDLS and CDR2 as YYNGEE. V was clipped by 2 bases and J by 8 bases, with 19 bases between them. The CDR3 is made up of 16 amino acids. The CDR3 bases are TGTGCCAGCAGCGTTGGGCCTGACAGCTCTGTGGGGGAGCTGTTTTTT. It encodes CASSVGPDSSVGELFF.

The gene calls are TRBV6-5 and TRBJ1-2; 9 bases fit TRBD1. The CDR3 is 14 residues long. The germline V gene encodes CDR1 MNHEY and CDR2 SVGAGI. The ends lost 2 bases at V and 4 bases at J; junction bases unmatched: 2. CDR3 nucleotide sequence: TGTGCCAGCAGTTACGGGACAGGGTCCTATGGCTACACCTTC. Amino acid sequence: CASSYGTGSYGYTF.

The chain joins TRBV5-1 to TRBJ2-3; 7 bases fit TRBD1. With V trimmed by 4 bases and J by 2 bases, 7 bases remained unmatched. Germline loops: CDR1 SGHRS, CDR2 YFSETQ. The CDR3 totals 15 residues. The CDR3 DNA reads as TGCGCCAGCAGCCGGACAGGTTGGGACACAGATACGCAGTATTTT. Translated, it gives CASSRTGWDTDTQYF. The variable domain in full, completed from reference TRBV5-1 and TRBJ2-3, reads KAGVTQTPRYLIKTRGQQVTLSCSPISGHRSVSWYQQTPGQGLQFLFEYFSETQRNKGNFPGRFSGRQFSNSRSEMNVSTLELGDSALYLCASSRTGWDTDTQYFGPGTRLTVL.